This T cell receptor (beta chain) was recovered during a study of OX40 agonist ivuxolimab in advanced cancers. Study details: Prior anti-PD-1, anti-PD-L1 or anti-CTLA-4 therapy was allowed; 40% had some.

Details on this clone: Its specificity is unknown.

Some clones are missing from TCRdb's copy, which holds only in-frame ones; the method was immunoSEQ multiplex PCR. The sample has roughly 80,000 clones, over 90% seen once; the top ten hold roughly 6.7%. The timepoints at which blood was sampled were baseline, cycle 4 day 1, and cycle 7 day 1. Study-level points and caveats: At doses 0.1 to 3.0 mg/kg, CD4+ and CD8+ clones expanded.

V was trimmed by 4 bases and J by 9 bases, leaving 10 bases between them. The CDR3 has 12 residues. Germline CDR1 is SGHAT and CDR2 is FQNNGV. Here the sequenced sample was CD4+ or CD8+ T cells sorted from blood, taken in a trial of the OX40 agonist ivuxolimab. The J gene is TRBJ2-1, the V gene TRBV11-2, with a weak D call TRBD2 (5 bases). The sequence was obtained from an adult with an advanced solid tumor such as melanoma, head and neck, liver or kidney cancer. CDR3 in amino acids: CASSWGVGEQFF. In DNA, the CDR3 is TGTGCCAGCAGCTGGGGAGTTGGTGAGCAGTTCTTC.